This is a list of T cell receptor beta chains from one sample in a study of T cell repertoires in cytomegalovirus infection. TCRdb reanalysed the reads using MiXCR and keeps one entry per CDR3 protein. The sample lists 450,000 to 650,000 distinct CDR3 sequences; about a quarter were seen once. Sequenced: PBMCs. These receptors originate from a human donor in good health (CMV status not recorded). Some clones in this sample may be carry-over from other donors' samples. Each CDR3 is given with its conserved first and last residue. Clone size, where shown, is once, few, many, or a class for clones that have expanded.

few	TRBJ2-2	TRBV15	CATSRDLTSGSFTGELFF
NA	TRBJ1-4	TRBV5-4	CASSIPDKSFF
few	TRBJ2-2	TRBV7-2	CASRIREAQSGELFF
NA	TRBJ2-7	TRBV9	CASSLAGSGGEQYF
NA	TRBJ1-2	TRBV19	CASSTLDRGPYGYTF
NA	TRBJ1-4	TRBV9	CASSVAGQGAEKLFF
NA	TRBJ2-1	TRBV7-2	CASSPRWGQGTYNEQFF
once	TRBJ2-5	TRBV6-1	CASSDGTIMPWETQYF
few	TRBJ2-1	TRBV2	CASSEQVPQIGQFF
few	TRBJ1-2	TRBV7-9	CASSFPAGTGGLRNYGYTF
NA	TRBJ2-2	TRBV29-1	CSVGTSKNTGELFF
few	TRBJ2-1	TRBV27	CASSPGQGVHNEQFF
NA	TRBJ1-5	TRBV9	CASSSGGDSQPQHF
NA	TRBJ2-3	TRBV29-1	CSVSPRDTQYF
few	TRBJ2-1	TRBV19	CASSIVGSGNSYNEQFF
NA	TRBJ2-3	TRBV7-2	CASSRPTSGRTDTQYF
few	TRBJ1-4	TRBV6-5	CASRRFPESNEKLFF
many	TRBJ2-1	TRBV7-6	CASSLGGGPENEQFF
NA	TRBJ2-1	TRBV28	CASSSLPSGEQFF
NA	TRBJ2-5	TRBV24-1	CATAYQETQYF
NA	TRBJ2-5	TRBV7-9	CASSIEASLFETQYF
NA	TRBJ2-2	TRBV7-2	CASSSPQSIVRELFF
few	TRBJ2-1	TRBV5-1	CASSLEREGNNEQFF
NA	TRBJ2-1	TRBV20-1	CSARHISSYNEQFF
few	TRBJ1-6	TRBV20-1	CSASLNRGGDNSPLHF
many	TRBJ2-3	TRBV7-6	CASSLRTRTDTQYF
NA	TRBJ2-5	TRBV2	CASSELETQYF